A single sample is the source of the 24 T cell receptor beta chains below, sequenced in a study of cytomegalovirus exposure and HLA in healthy donors. The primer mix had 60 Vbeta and 13 Jbeta primers. The protocol was immunoSEQ multiplex PCR, while the TCRdb copy is restricted to in-frame clones and leaves out a portion. The sample lists 150,000 or so clones; roughly 87% were seen once. Sequenced sample: PBMCs. Receptors originate from a man in his fifties in good health and CMV-seropositive.

The chain uses TRBV19 and TRBJ2-3; TRBD2 might be the D (6 bases). This CDR3 has 15 residues. Per the germline V gene, CDR1 is LNHDA and CDR2 is SQIVND (reference sequence). Trimming stripped 0 bases from V and 4 bases from J, with 11 bases between. The CDR3 DNA reads TGTGCCAGTAGTATAGATGGGCGGGACTCAGATACGCAGTATTTT. Its translation: CASSIDGRDSDTQYF.

The rearrangement uses TRBV27 and TRBJ2-3, with a tentative D call TRBD2 (6 bases). Deletions cut 2 bases from V and 0 bases from J, with 9 bases between. The CDR3 sequence is 15 residues long. Germline CDR1 MNHEY, CDR2 SMNVEV (reference sequence). The CDR3 loop is CASSLIGGSTDTQYF. CDR3 sequence (DNA): TGTGCCAGCAGTTTAATCGGGGGTAGCACAGATACGCAGTATTTT.

This clone has just a few counts. The chain employs TRBV6-5 and TRBJ1-2; 9 positions agree with TRBD1. CDR3 size: 14 residues. V trimming: 6 bases; J trimming: 7 bases; junction bases outside the gene matches: 9. The germline V gene encodes CDR1 MNHEY and CDR2 SVGAGI. The CDR3 DNA is TGTGCCAGCAGCACACAGGGGGCAAAGCCTGGCTACACCTTC. It yields the protein CASSTQGAKPGYTF.

The rearrangement joins TRBV28 to TRBJ2-5; 11 positions match TRBD1. The junction had 8 bases not matched to a gene; V was cut back by 7 bases and J by 4 bases. Germline V gene sequence: CDR1 MDHEN, CDR2 SYDVKM. The CDR3 consists of 15 residues. The CDR3 spells CASTQDRGRPETQYF. The CDR3 coding sequence is TGTGCCAGCACCCAGGACAGGGGGCGTCCAGAGACCCAGTACTTC.

This clone has a handful of counts. The rearrangement uses TRBV27 and TRBJ2-4; 7 bases agree with TRBD2. This CDR3 has 13 residues. V trimming: 6 bases; J trimming: 5 bases; junction bases outside the gene matches: 4. Germline CDR1 and CDR2: MNHEY and SMNVEV (reference sequence). CDR3 DNA sequence: TGTGCCAGCAGGGGAGGGGAGCAAAACATTCAGTACTTC. Its translation: CASRGGEQNIQYF.

This rearrangement joins TRBV2 to TRBJ1-1; D call uncertain. The V gene lost 1 base and the J gene lost 6 bases, with 15 bases spanning the gap. The germline CDR1 and CDR2 sequences are SNHLY and FYNNEI. This CDR3 has 15 amino acids. CDR3 sequence: CASSEGNIGLAEAFF. The CDR3 bases are TGTGCCAGCAGTGAAGGTAACATCGGGTTGGCTGAAGCTTTCTTT.

Only a few counts were recorded for this clone. The gene calls are TRBV18 and TRBJ2-5, with 7 bases lining up with TRBD2. The CDR3 runs 14 residues. J lost 5 bases, V lost 3 bases, and 6 bases had no gene match. Germline V lookup: CDR1 KGHSH, CDR2 LQKENI. CDR3 sequence: CASSPVTSPETQYF. Here the CDR3 DNA reads TGTGCCAGCTCACCGGTGACTAGCCCGGAGACCCAGTACTTC.

The chain carries TRBV18 and TRBJ1-6; D may be TRBD1 (5 bases). Trimming left V 0 bases short and J 7 bases short, with 10 bases between. The germline gives CDR1 KGHSH, CDR2 LQKENI. The CDR3 has 15 amino acids. The CDR3 loop reads CASSPPGGTNSPLHF. As DNA, the CDR3 is TGTGCCAGCTCACCACCTGGGGGGACCAATTCACCCCTCCACTTT.

There are a few counts of this clone. V gene TRBV9 combines with J gene TRBJ2-3; tentative D call: TRBD1 (6 bases). This CDR3 region has 15 residues. Deletions cut 4 bases from V and 4 bases from J, with 16 bases between. Germline assignment: CDR1 SGDLS and CDR2 YYNGEE. The CDR3 bases are TGTGCCAGCAGCCCCGCGGGCAGGGGAGCAGATACGCAGTATTTT. Protein product: CASSPAGRGADTQYF.

The chain uses TRBV19 and TRBJ1-5, with 11 bases that match TRBD1. Germline lookup yields CDR1 LNHDA and CDR2 SQIVND (reference sequence). This CDR3 contains 16 residues. Trimming removed 7 bases from V and 6 bases from J; junction bases left unmatched: 11. Here the CDR3 DNA reads TGTGCCAGTACCCCCATGGACAGGGGGCTTTTTCAGCCCCAGCATTTT. Residues: CASTPMDRGLFQPQHF.

The V gene is TRBV4-2, the J gene TRBJ2-7, with 9 bases fitting TRBD1. Germline lookup yields CDR1 LGHNA and CDR2 YNFKEQ. The V segment lost 2 bases and the J segment 2 bases; nucleotides outside the gene matches: 7. CDR3 size: 16 residues. CDR3: CASSQLTGTGPYEQYF. The DNA for the CDR3 is TGTGCCAGCAGCCAACTAACCGGGACAGGGCCCTACGAGCAGTACTTC.

The rearrangement joins TRBV10-3 to TRBJ2-7; tentatively, D is TRBD1 (6 bases). In germline, CDR1 is ENHRY, CDR2 SYGVKD. There are 11 residues in the CDR3. The V and J ends lost 10 bases and 3 bases respectively, with 10 bases between them. CDR3 residues: CATGQSYEQYF. CDR3 sequence (DNA): TGTGCCACCGGACAGAGCTACGAGCAGTACTTC.

CDR3 nucleotide sequence: TGTGCCAGCTCACCAAGGGACAGAGCTAACTATGGCTACACCTTC. Protein: CASSPRDRANYGYTF. The chain links TRBV18 to TRBJ1-2, with 7 bases that match TRBD1. The CDR3 runs 15 residues. V was pared by 2 bases and J by 0 bases, with 3 bases of the junction left unmatched. Looked up from germline, CDR1 is KGHSH and CDR2 is LQKENI. Variable domain in full (rest from reference TRBV18 and TRBJ1-2): NAGVMQNPRHLVRRRGQEARLRCSPMKGHSHVYWYRQLPEEGLKFMVYLQKENIIDESGMPKERFSAEFPKEGPSILRIQQVVRGDSAAYFCASSPRDRANYGYTFGSGTRLTVV.

This chain uses TRBV30 with TRBJ1-2; 8 positions match TRBD1. CDR3 size: 12 residues. Germline CDR1 GTSNPN, CDR2 SVGIG (reference sequence). After removal of 3 bases from V and 5 bases from J, the junction contained 2 bases not matched to a gene. The CDR3 protein is CAWSTGGYGYTF. The CDR3 nucleotides read TGTGCCTGGAGCACAGGGGGATATGGCTACACCTTC.

This chain connects TRBV7-3 to TRBJ2-1; TRBD2 might be the D (5 bases). Deletions cut 1 base from V and 6 bases from J, with 16 bases between. The germline V gene has CDR1 SGHTA and CDR2 FQGTGA. The CDR3 totals 16 residues. CDR3 sequence reads: CASSLKASLNSNEQFF. In DNA, the CDR3 is TGTGCCAGCAGCTTAAAGGCTAGCCTCAACAGCAATGAGCAGTTCTTC.

This clone came up once. The chain links TRBV4-1 to TRBJ2-5; 8 bases align to TRBD1. CDR1 MGHRA and CDR2 YSYEKL come from the germline V gene. J was trimmed by 11 bases and V by 1 base; bases with no gene match: 15. This CDR3 spans 16 amino acids. The CDR3 region has the DNA TGCGCCAGCAGCCAAGCTATCCGAACAGGGGGGCCTAAGCAGTACTTC. Its protein product is CASSQAIRTGGPKQYF.

V usage is TRBV7-9 and J usage is TRBJ1-2, with TRBD1 matching 8 bases. V trimming: 5 bases; J trimming: 1 base; junction bases outside the gene matches: 12. Per germline, CDR1 SEHNR and CDR2 FQNEAQ (reference sequence). CDR3 length: 17 residues. DNA for the CDR3: TGTGCCAGCAGCCTCATACCCACGGACAGGGTTAACTATGGCTACACCTTC. It specifies CASSLIPTDRVNYGYTF.

The genes are TRBV11-1 and TRBJ2-1, with TRBD1 identical over 12 bases. CDR1 is SGHAT, CDR2 FQDESV, per germline (reference sequence). The CDR3 is 15 amino acids. Trimming removed 5 bases from V and 9 bases from J; junction bases left unmatched: 8. CDR3 amino acids: CASSPPGQGASEQFF. In DNA, the CDR3 is TGTGCCAGCAGCCCCCCGGGACAGGGGGCGAGTGAGCAGTTCTTC. Complete variable domain (other parts from reference TRBV11-1 and TRBJ2-1): EAEVAQSPRYKITEKSQAVAFWCDPISGHATLYWYRQILGQGPELLVQFQDESVVDDSQLPKDRFSAERLKGVDSTLKIQPAELGDSAMYLCASSPPGQGASEQFFGPGTRLTVL.

In this sample, this clone turned up a few times. The chain has TRBV5-5 and TRBJ1-5, with unresolved D. Trimming shortened V by 0 bases and J by 4 bases, and 11 bases separated the two germline ends. This CDR3 region has 15 residues. Germline values: CDR1 SGHKS, CDR2 YYEKEE (reference sequence). Here the CDR3 reads CASSLEMSKNQPQHF. The DNA of the CDR3 is TGTGCCAGCAGCTTGGAGATGAGTAAAAATCAGCCCCAGCATTTT.

The chain carries TRBV30 and TRBJ2-3, with 9 bases fitting TRBD2. CDR1 is GTSNPN and CDR2 is SVGIG in the germline V gene (reference sequence). V was clipped by 2 bases and J by 1 base; unmatched bases: 1. The CDR3 is 14 amino acids. The CDR3 DNA follows: TGTGCCTGGAGTCGCGGGGGGGGCACAGATACGCAGTATTTT. Its translation is CAWSRGGGTDTQYF. Combining the CDR3 with reference TRBV30 and TRBJ2-3 gives the whole variable domain SQTIHQWPATLVQPVGSPLSLECTVEGTSNPNLYWYRQAAGRGLQLLFYSVGIGQISSEVPQNLSASRPQDRQFILSSKKLLLSDSGFYLCAWSRGGGTDTQYFGPGTRLTVL.

The chain combines TRBV18 with TRBJ2-2; no clear D gene. The germline CDR1 and CDR2 sequences are KGHSH and LQKENI. The CDR3 sequence is 13 residues long. With 5 bases removed from V and 0 bases from J, the gap between germline ends came to 4 bases. The CDR3 here is CASSFANTGELFF. The DNA for the CDR3 is TGTGCCAGCTCATTCGCGAACACCGGGGAGCTGTTTTTT.

The chain uses TRBV28 and TRBJ2-7; D unclear. Germline CDR1 MDHEN, CDR2 SYDVKM. The CDR3 has 12 residues. V lost 5 bases, J lost 7 bases, and 12 bases lay in between. The CDR3 here is CASSETEREQYF. The DNA of the CDR3 is TGTGCCAGCAGTGAGACGGAGAGGGAGCAGTACTTC.

The chain uses TRBV30 and TRBJ2-7, with D perhaps matching TRBD2 (5 bases). Trimming stripped 4 bases from V and 3 bases from J, with 16 bases between. Looked up from germline, CDR1 is GTSNPN and CDR2 is SVGIG (reference sequence). The CDR3 sequence is 14 residues long. The chain's CDR3 is CAWTGDNGIYEQYF. CDR3 DNA: TGTGCCTGGACTGGGGATAACGGGATCTACGAGCAGTACTTC.

V usage is TRBV13 and J usage is TRBJ2-7, with 11 bases lining up with TRBD1. Per germline, CDR1 PRHDT and CDR2 FYEKMQ (reference sequence). The CDR3 contains 15 residues. The trim removed 5 bases at V and 4 bases at J, leaving 7 bases unmatched. The CDR3 loop reads CASSPRGQGGYEQYF. DNA for the CDR3: TGTGCCAGCAGCCCAAGGGGACAGGGGGGGTACGAGCAGTACTTC.